The 23 T cell receptor beta chains below come from one sample, sequenced in a study of blood T cells in healthy people across ages. A J-beta primer mix and a sample-barcoded 5' primer were used in a second PCR of roughly 7 to 12 cycles. TCRdb re-analysed the 5' RACE reads in MiXCR, keeping a single row per CDR3 protein. The data contain about 1.5 million distinct CDR3 sequences, 40% to 45% of them singletons. The sequenced sample consisted of blood. These receptors originate from a woman aged 18-35 years in good health.

The chain joins TRBV5-1 to TRBJ1-1, with TRBD1 identical over 7 bases. Germline V gene lookup returns CDR1 SGHRS and CDR2 YFSETQ. CDR3 size: 15 residues. J gave up 6 bases and V 0 bases, and 8 bases lay outside the gene matches. The CDR3 sequence is CASSLGQGPMAEAFF. The CDR3 coding sequence is TGCGCCAGCAGCTTGGGACAGGGCCCCATGGCTGAAGCTTTCTTT.

J is TRBJ1-2 and V is TRBV20-1; no clear D gene. Deletions cut 6 bases from V and 0 bases from J, with 11 bases between. CDR3 length: 13 residues. The germline gives CDR1 DFQATT, CDR2 SNEGSKA (reference sequence). This CDR3 is CSAQQAANYGYTF. CDR3 bases: TGCAGTGCGCAGCAGGCCGCTAACTATGGCTACACCTTC.

Many counts were recorded for this clonotype. This rearrangement joins TRBV6-2 or TRBV6-3 to TRBJ2-5; D is unresolved. The J call may be incorrect, as the DNA end agrees better with TRBJ2-7. This CDR3 region has 11 residues. The germline V gene encodes CDR1 MNHEY and CDR2 SVGEGT. CDR3 in amino acids: CASRNRYEQYF. In nucleotides, the CDR3 is TGTGCCAGCAGGAATCGCTACGAGCAGTACTTC.

This clonotype has at least ten counts. The V call is TRBV4-3, the J call TRBJ2-1; D is unresolved. Germline V CDR1 and CDR2: LGHNA, YSLEER. Trimming took off 0 bases at V and 1 base at J, with 7 bases between the two ends. This CDR3 contains 15 residues. The CDR3 loop reads CASSQERVSYNEQFF. CDR3 nucleotides: TGCGCCAGCAGCCAAGAAAGAGTATCCTACAATGAGCAGTTCTTC.

This clonotype has just a few counts. The V gene is TRBV7-2, the J gene TRBJ2-3, with a possible D match to TRBD2 (5 bases). The CDR3 has 15 residues. In germline, CDR1 is SGHTA, CDR2 FQGNSA. Trimming took off 1 base at V and 6 bases at J, with 14 bases between the two ends. CDR3: CASSLGTGRRDTQYF. The CDR3 bases are TGTGCCAGCAGCTTAGGTACGGGTCGGAGGGATACGCAGTATTTT.

The chain links TRBV11-2 to TRBJ1-2; no definite D call. CDR1 and CDR2 (germline): SGHAT, FQNNGV. The CDR3 has 17 residues. V shed 5 bases and J shed 4 bases, with 23 bases lying between them. The chain's CDR3 is CASSQPHAEFLLYGYTF. CDR3 in DNA: TGTGCCAGCAGCCAGCCCCACGCAGAATTTTTACTCTATGGCTACACCTTC.

This clonotype was recorded a few times. This chain joins TRBV7-2 and TRBJ1-2, with 10 bases identical to TRBD1. Per the germline V gene, CDR1 is SGHTA and CDR2 is FQGNSA. V dropped 5 bases and J dropped 4; count of bases not matched to a gene: 7. There are 15 residues in the CDR3. This chain's CDR3 is CASSAGTGVRYGYTF. Here the CDR3 DNA reads TGTGCCAGCAGCGCCGGGACAGGGGTACGCTATGGCTACACCTTC.

J is TRBJ1-2 and V is TRBV4-3, with unresolved D. The CDR3 has 15 amino acids. V was pared by 0 bases and J by 3 bases, with 11 bases between. CDR1 LGHNA and CDR2 YSLEER come from the germline V gene. This CDR3 is CASSQDRSAYYGYTF. CDR3 DNA sequence: TGCGCCAGCAGCCAAGATCGGAGTGCCTACTATGGCTACACCTTC.

The chain carries TRBV12-5 and TRBJ2-3; weak D call: TRBD2 (5 bases). The CDR3 runs 14 residues. V was shortened by 7 bases and J by 2 bases, with 13 bases between the two germline ends. Per germline, CDR1 LGHNT and CDR2 FRNRAP. CDR3 protein: CASDSGSDTDTQYF. CDR3 in DNA: TGTGCTAGTGACAGCGGTTCTGACACAGATACGCAGTATTTT. Looking up the rest from reference TRBV12-5 and TRBJ2-3 gives the full variable domain: DARVTQTPRHKVTEMGQEVTMRCQPILGHNTVFWYRQTMMQGLELLAYFRNRAPLDDSGMPKDRFSAEMPDATLATLKIQPSEPRDSAVYFCASDSGSDTDTQYFGPGTRLTVL.

In its sample, this clonotype was seen once. The genes are TRBV2 and TRBJ2-3; the D is unclear. CDR1 and CDR2 (germline): SNHLY, FYNNEI. The CDR3 has 12 amino acids. Trimming left V 7 bases short and J 3 bases short, with 8 bases between. The CDR3 region is CASTEMTDTQYF. In DNA form, the CDR3 reads TGTGCCAGCACCGAAATGACAGATACGCAGTATTTT.

The V gene is TRBV28, the J gene TRBJ2-7, with TRBD2 matching 8 bases. Per the germline V gene, CDR1 is MDHEN and CDR2 is SYDVKM. This CDR3 is 14 amino acids long. The V and J ends lost 6 bases and 5 bases, in that order; junction bases with no gene match: 9. Written as DNA, the CDR3 is TGTGCCAGCAGCCGCAGCGGGAGTTTCCACGAGCAGTACTTC. Translation: CASSRSGSFHEQYF.

The CDR3 here is CSAKGGVVGTEAFF. The CDR3 DNA is TGCAGTGCTAAGGGGGGAGTGGTGGGGACTGAAGCTTTCTTT. The chain combines TRBV20-1 with TRBJ1-1; D is perhaps TRBD1 (6 bases). Trimming stripped 4 bases from V and 5 bases from J, with 17 bases between. This CDR3 comprises 14 residues. Germline-derived CDR1 and CDR2 are DFQATT and SNEGSKA (reference sequence).

The rearrangement uses TRBV7-2 and TRBJ2-3; possibly TRBD1 or TRBD2 for D (6 bases each). This CDR3 contains 15 residues. Trimming removed 5 bases at V and 4 bases at J, with 16 bases between. CDR1 is SGHTA and CDR2 is FQGNSA in the germline V gene. The CDR3 reads CASSPLIGGADTQYF. The CDR3 DNA reads as TGTGCCAGCAGCCCCCTCATCGGGGGCGCAGATACGCAGTATTTT.

The rearrangement links TRBV4-3 to TRBJ2-7; tentatively, D is TRBD1 (6 bases). This CDR3 contains 14 residues. V dropped 4 bases and J dropped 6 bases, with 16 bases sitting between them. Looked up from germline, CDR1 is LGHNA and CDR2 is YSLEER. DNA for the CDR3: TGCGCCAGCAGCCCCCTAATAGGGGGTTGCGAGCAGTACTTC. Its translation is CASSPLIGGCEQYF.

V is TRBV4-3 and J is TRBJ2-5; D may be TRBD2 (7 bases). The V and J ends lost 2 bases and 0 bases respectively, with 16 bases between them. CDR1 and CDR2 from the germline V gene are LGHNA and YSLEER. The CDR3 covers 17 residues. The CDR3 DNA sequence: TGCGCCAGCAGCCAACTCCGAGGGGGAGGGTACCAAGAGACCCAGTACTTC. Encoded protein: CASSQLRGGGYQETQYF.

The gene calls are TRBV29-1 and TRBJ1-1, with 7 bases matching TRBD1. The CDR3 contains 14 residues. Germline V lookup: CDR1 SQVTM, CDR2 ANQGSEA. With V trimmed by 5 bases and J by 5 bases, 11 bases remained unmatched. CDR3 amino acids: CSVSPQGGVTEAFF. The CDR3 DNA sequence: TGCAGCGTTAGCCCCCAGGGGGGAGTTACTGAAGCTTTCTTT.

The V and J genes are TRBV5-1 and TRBJ1-4, with unresolved D. V was clipped by 4 bases and J by 4 bases, with 11 bases between them. Germline V lookup: CDR1 SGHRS, CDR2 YFSETQ. The CDR3 has 14 amino acids. CDR3 residues: CASSPGSHNEKLFF. CDR3 in DNA: TGCGCCAGCAGCCCAGGCAGTCATAATGAAAAACTGTTTTTT.

The V gene is TRBV18, the J gene TRBJ2-5; 9 bases map to TRBD2. Germline V gene lookup returns CDR1 KGHSH and CDR2 LQKENI. The CDR3 length is 16 residues. V shed 6 bases and J 11 bases; nucleotides not matched to a gene: 19. The DNA of the CDR3 is TGTGCCAGCTCGCCATCGGGGGCTAGCGGGACGCCAGAGCAGTACTTC. This codes for CASSPSGASGTPEQYF.

The chain employs TRBV29-1 and TRBJ1-2; D is unresolved. V lost 4 bases and J 1 base, leaving 13 bases between the germline ends. Germline V gives CDR1 SQVTM, CDR2 ANQGSEA. The CDR3 length is 14 residues. CDR3 loop: CSVAVEGINYGYTF. CDR3 DNA sequence: TGCAGCGTTGCAGTAGAAGGAATTAACTATGGCTACACCTTC.

In this sample, this clonotype turned up a few times. The rearrangement joins TRBV6-5 to TRBJ2-1, with TRBD2 matching 14 bases. V shed 4 bases and J 8 bases; nucleotides not matched to a gene: 4. CDR1 and CDR2 (germline): MNHEY, SVGAGI. The CDR3 covers 15 residues. The CDR3 here is CASSSGLAGGHEQFF. DNA for the CDR3: TGTGCCAGCAGTTCCGGACTAGCGGGGGGCCATGAGCAGTTCTTC.

The chain has TRBV3-1 and TRBJ2-5; 10 nucleotides align to TRBD2. V trimming: 5 bases; J trimming: 0 bases; junction bases outside the gene matches: 9. This CDR3 is built from 17 residues. The germline V gene has CDR1 LGHDT and CDR2 YNNKEL (reference sequence). DNA of the CDR3: TGTGCCAGCAGCGACGGGATTAGCGGGGGGTACCAAGAGACCCAGTACTTC. As protein: CASSDGISGGYQETQYF.

CDR3 bases: TGCAGCGTTGGTGAGGGACAGGGTCATCAGCCCCAGCATTTT. Its protein is CSVGEGQGHQPQHF. V usage is TRBV29-1 and J usage is TRBJ1-5; 9 bases match TRBD1. The CDR3 length is 14 residues. Trimming at V came to 4 bases and at J to 5 bases, leaving 6 bases not matched to a gene. The V gene's germline CDR1 is SQVTM and CDR2 ANQGSEA.

The chain joins TRBV29-1 to TRBJ2-7; weak D call: TRBD1 (5 bases). Trimming cost V 2 bases and J 0 bases, with 29 bases left between them. Germline CDR1 and CDR2: SQVTM and ANQGSEA. This CDR3 has 20 amino acids. CDR3 bases: TGCAGCGTTGAATATAGTGACAGACCTACTTTGGGGCATCCCTCCTACGAGCAGTACTTC. It codes for CSVEYSDRPTLGHPSYEQYF.